This TCR beta chain was identified in a study of identical twins. This CDR3 has 18 residues. TCRdb redid the calling of the 5' RACE reads with MiXCR, one entry per CDR3 protein. The table includes 520,000 or so distinct CDR3 sequences, approximately 22% detected once. The sample also formed part of further work on T cells expressing NK-cell markers. That source notes: CD8+ T cells in more than five donors included dominant NKG2C+ clonotypes at roughly 1.0-8%.

The receptor's source is a woman aged 18-35 years in good health. This chain joins TRBV21-1 and TRBJ2-7; TRBD1, the D gene given by the table, was not confirmed from the DNA. TRBV21-1 is tagged as a pseudogene. The sample taken for sequencing was CD4+ T cells sorted from blood. The CDR3 loop is CARSKQGMVWYATYEQYF. The CDR3 DNA reads TGTGCCAGGTCGAAACAGGGTATGGTTTGGTATGCGACCTACGAGCAGTACTTC.